Presented here are 24 T cell receptor beta chains from one specimen sequenced in a study of control samples from healthy donors and cancer patients. Clones were read by immunoSEQ multiplex PCR, and TCRdb kept only the in-frame ones, dropping some. Among approximately 120,000 clones, around nine tenths were seen once, and the ten largest hold 4.4%. Sample: blood. These receptor sequences come from a human donor in good health. The donor label of this sample is uncertain.

This clone was recorded a few times. CDR3 nucleotide sequence: TGTGCCAGCAGTCCCGACACTAACTATGGCTACACCTTC. It is translated as CASSPDTNYGYTF. This chain links TRBV6-6 with TRBJ1-2; D gene uncertain. This CDR3 comprises 13 residues. Deletions cut 5 bases from V and 0 bases from J, with 7 bases between. CDR1 and CDR2 from the germline V gene are MNHNY and SVGAGI (reference sequence).

The chain couples TRBV7-2 to TRBJ2-5, with D possibly being TRBD1 or TRBD2 (6 bases each). The CDR3 contains 16 residues. Germline V CDR1 and CDR2: SGHTA, FQGNSA. With 1 base removed from V and 5 bases from J, the gap between germline ends came to 17 bases. In nucleotides, the CDR3 is TGTGCCAGCAGCTTAGGGGGGGCCATGGCGCGGGAGACCCAGTACTTC. Translating gives CASSLGGAMARETQYF.

This chain uses TRBV5-4 with TRBJ2-5, with D maybe TRBD1 (5 bases). Trimming removed 0 bases from V and 5 bases from J, with 11 bases in between. The V gene's germline CDR1 is SGHNT and CDR2 YYREEE (reference sequence). This CDR3 contains 14 residues. Here the CDR3 reads CASSLAGRVETQYF. CDR3 DNA sequence: TGTGCCAGCAGCTTGGCGGGCAGGGTGGAGACCCAGTACTTC.

The V gene is TRBV7-8, the J gene TRBJ2-3; D is undetermined. The germline V gene has CDR1 SGHVS and CDR2 FQNEAQ. Between the trimmed V and J ends, which lost 2 bases and 0 bases, there was a span of 12 bases. This CDR3 region has 16 residues. Here the CDR3 DNA reads TGTGCCAGCAGCTTACTCTCCGTTACTAGCACAGATACGCAGTATTTT. Amino acids: CASSLLSVTSTDTQYF.

The gene calls are TRBV25-1 and TRBJ2-2, with D possibly matching TRBD1 (6 bases). Germline CDR1 MGHDK, CDR2 SYGVNS. CDR3 length equals 17 residues. The V and J ends lost 4 bases and 1 base respectively, with 16 bases between them. Here the CDR3 reads CASSGQARTVNTGELFF. CDR3 coding DNA: TGTGCCAGCAGTGGACAAGCAAGGACAGTGAACACCGGGGAGCTGTTTTTT.

The V gene is TRBV2, the J gene TRBJ2-5; weak D call: TRBD2 (6 bases). CDR3 size: 12 residues. Germline V gene data show CDR1 as SNHLY and CDR2 as FYNNEI. The V end was cut by 7 bases, the J end by 4 bases, with 10 bases between. Written as DNA, the CDR3 is TGTGCCAGCAAGGGACTTGCAGAGACCCAGTACTTC. Amino acid sequence: CASKGLAETQYF. The full variable domain, in which reference TRBV2 and TRBJ2-5 provide the parts outside the CDR3, is EPEVTQTPSHQVTQMGQEVILRCVPISNHLYFYWYRQILGQKVEFLVSFYNNEISEKSEIFDDQFSVERPDGSNFTLKIRSTKLEDSAMYFCASKGLAETQYFGPGTRLLVL.

The CDR3 spells CASSQGVQPQHF. For the CDR3, the DNA is TGTGCCAGTTCACAGGGAGTTCAGCCCCAGCATTTT. This chain connects TRBV19 to TRBJ1-5, with D possibly being TRBD1 (6 bases). Germline CDR1 LNHDA, CDR2 SQIVND (reference sequence). This CDR3 comprises 12 residues. Trimming shortened V by 8 bases and J by 6 bases, and 11 bases separated the two germline ends. The full variable domain, completed using reference TRBV19 and TRBJ1-5, is DGGITQSPKYLFRKEGQNVTLSCEQNLNHDAMYWYRQDPGQGLRLIYYSQIVNDFQKGDIAEGYSVSREKKESFPLTVTSAQKNPTAFYLCASSQGVQPQHFGDGTRLSIL.

This rearrangement joins TRBV6-5 to TRBJ2-1; 8 positions match TRBD2. Germline CDR1 and CDR2: MNHEY and SVGAGI. V lost 2 bases, J lost 8 bases, and 5 bases stayed unmatched. This CDR3 has 14 residues. CDR3 coding DNA: TGTGCCAGCAGTTACACCGCGGGGGGATATGAGCAGTTCTTC. It is translated as CASSYTAGGYEQFF.

V usage is TRBV2 and J usage is TRBJ1-4; D perhaps matches TRBD1 (5 bases). V was trimmed by 2 bases and J by 2 bases, leaving 21 bases between them. This CDR3 is built from 19 residues. The germline gives CDR1 SNHLY, CDR2 FYNNEI. This CDR3 reads CASSEFGQGLVITNEKLFF. The CDR3, as DNA: TGTGCCAGCAGTGAATTTGGGCAGGGACTGGTTATCACTAATGAAAAACTGTTTTTT.

The chain links TRBV6-1 to TRBJ1-2, with D maybe TRBD1 (6 bases). V was clipped by 2 bases and J by 1 base, with 11 bases between them. The CDR3 is 15 amino acids. Germline lookup yields CDR1 MNHNS and CDR2 SASEGT. In nucleotides, the CDR3 is TGTGCCAGCAGTGAAAGGGACAAGTTTAACTATGGCTACACCTTC. It specifies CASSERDKFNYGYTF.

The chain joins TRBV5-1 to TRBJ2-1, with D tentatively TRBD1 or TRBD2 (5 bases each). Per the germline V gene, CDR1 is SGHRS and CDR2 is YFSETQ. V was shortened by 4 bases and J by 2 bases, with 13 bases between the two germline ends. CDR3 length: 15 amino acids. CDR3 in amino acids: CASSPEGNAYNEQFF. The CDR3, as DNA: TGCGCCAGCAGCCCCGAGGGGAACGCCTACAATGAGCAGTTCTTC.

This clone has just one count. This chain uses TRBV5-6 with TRBJ1-2; TRBD1 matches at 8 bases. The CDR3 totals 16 residues. Per germline, CDR1 SGHDT and CDR2 YYEEEE. Germline trimming cut 5 bases from V and 0 bases from J; bases unmatched to any gene: 9. CDR3 sequence: CASRIQGAPSNYGYTF. Here the CDR3 DNA reads TGTGCCAGCAGAATCCAGGGGGCACCTTCTAACTATGGCTACACCTTC.

The rearrangement uses TRBV5-1 and TRBJ2-7, with D perhaps assigned TRBD1 or TRBD2 (5 bases each). The length of the CDR3 is 14 residues. Germline CDR1 SGHRS, CDR2 YFSETQ. V lost 0 bases to trimming and J lost 5 bases, with 12 bases between them. This CDR3 is CASSLASGRHEQYF. CDR3 in DNA: TGCGCCAGCAGCTTGGCGTCGGGGCGGCACGAGCAGTACTTC.

The table lists this clone with a few counts. The chain has TRBV14 and TRBJ2-1, with D perhaps being TRBD1 or TRBD2 (6 bases each). Per germline, CDR1 SGHDN and CDR2 FVKESK. This CDR3 is built from 13 residues. Trimming took off 2 bases at V and 11 bases at J, with 13 bases between the two ends. In nucleotides, the CDR3 is TGTGCCAGCAGCCAATCCCCCGGGGGCAAGCAGTTCTTC. Amino acid sequence: CASSQSPGGKQFF.

The J gene is TRBJ1-1, the V gene TRBV28, with a possible D match to TRBD1 (6 bases). V shed 8 bases and J shed 1 base, with 14 bases lying between them. From germline, CDR1 is MDHEN and CDR2 SYDVKM. CDR3 size: 14 residues. As DNA, the CDR3 is TGTGCCAGCTTAAATGGACAGCCGAACACTGAAGCTTTCTTT. This sequence encodes CASLNGQPNTEAFF.

V gene TRBV11-2 combines with J gene TRBJ2-7; 8 bases align to TRBD1. Germline trimming cut 0 bases from V and 7 bases from J; bases unmatched to any gene: 8. The length of the CDR3 is 15 residues. Germline CDR1 reads SGHAT; CDR2 reads FQNNGV. The CDR3 loop is CASSLESRGLGEQYF. The CDR3 bases are TGTGCCAGCAGCTTAGAATCCAGGGGGCTGGGTGAGCAGTACTTC.

V gene TRBV7-2 combines with J gene TRBJ2-5; 10 bases fit TRBD1. Germline CDR1 and CDR2: SGHTA and FQGNSA. V shed 5 bases and J 7 bases; nucleotides not matched to a gene: 10. CDR3 size: 15 residues. The CDR3: CASSNRQGAIGTQYF. The CDR3 DNA sequence: TGTGCCAGCAGCAATAGACAGGGGGCTATTGGGACCCAGTACTTC. The whole variable domain, filled in from reference TRBV7-2 and TRBJ2-5, reads GAGVSQSPSNKVTEKGKDVELRCDPISGHTALYWYRQSLGQGLEFLIYFQGNSAPDKSGLPSDRFSAERTGGSVSTLTIQRTQQEDSAVYLCASSNRQGAIGTQYFGPGTRLLVL.

The chain is built from TRBV10-2 and TRBJ1-5, with a possible D match to TRBD1 (6 bases). V was pared by 5 bases and J by 6 bases, with 14 bases between. The germline V gene encodes CDR1 WSHSY and CDR2 SAAADI. The CDR3 runs to 14 residues. CDR3 loop: CASSPDRLTQPQHF. The DNA of the CDR3 is TGCGCCAGCAGTCCGGACAGACTGACTCAGCCCCAGCATTTT.

This clone appeared many times. V is TRBV30 and J is TRBJ2-5; D is perhaps TRBD2 (5 bases). Germline V lookup: CDR1 GTSNPN, CDR2 SVGIG (reference sequence). V gave up 0 bases and J gave up 5 bases, with 13 bases separating them. The CDR3 has 14 amino acids. The CDR3 DNA sequence: TGTGCCTGGAGTGTACTAGGGTCTGGGGAGACCCAGTACTTC. Amino acid sequence: CAWSVLGSGETQYF.

CDR3 in amino acids: CASSSRGETDTQYF. DNA of the CDR3: TGTGCCAGCAGTTCCAGGGGGGAGACAGATACGCAGTATTTT. The chain links TRBV6-6 to TRBJ2-3; a weak D match, TRBD1 (7 bases). V gave up 4 bases and J gave up 3 bases, with 11 bases separating them. Germline V lookup: CDR1 MNHNY, CDR2 SVGAGI (reference sequence). The CDR3 extends over 14 amino acids.

This chain uses TRBV2 with TRBJ1-6, with no clear D. The germline V gene encodes CDR1 SNHLY and CDR2 FYNNEI. Deletions cut 2 bases from V and 1 base from J, with 6 bases between. The CDR3 loop spans 15 amino acids. CDR3 sequence reads: CASSELGSYNSPLHF. As DNA, the CDR3 is TGTGCCAGCAGTGAACTGGGGTCCTATAATTCACCCCTCCACTTT.

The rearrangement uses TRBV3-1 (or the pseudogene TRBV3-2) and TRBJ1-3; D uncertain. V dropped 4 bases and J dropped 0 bases, with 13 bases sitting between them. This CDR3 has 16 amino acids. Germline CDR1 is LGHDT and CDR2 is YNNKEL (reference sequence). CDR3 DNA sequence: TGTGCCAGCAGCCCACTTGTGGCGATCTCTGGAAACACCATATATTTT. Its translation is CASSPLVAISGNTIYF.

V usage is TRBV5-8 and J usage is TRBJ2-7; D uncertain. CDR3 length: 14 residues. V was cut by 7 bases and J by 6 bases, with 20 bases left in between. Germline-derived CDR1 and CDR2 are SGHTS and YDEGEE. The CDR3 nucleotides are TGTGCCAGCGGCGACGGAGTAGGACCTTCCGAGCAGTACTTC. Translating it yields CASGDGVGPSEQYF.

The chain has TRBV29-1 and TRBJ1-3, with unresolved D. Germline CDR1 and CDR2: SQVTM and ANQGSEA. The CDR3 is 13 amino acids. Trimming removed 1 base at V and 2 bases at J, with 6 bases between. DNA for the CDR3: TGCAGCGTTGAAGGGGCAGCTGGAAACACCATATATTTT. Translating gives CSVEGAAGNTIYF. Combining the CDR3 with reference TRBV29-1 and TRBJ1-3 gives the whole variable domain SAVISQKPSRDICQRGTSLTIQCQVDSQVTMMFWYRQQPGQSLTLIATANQGSEATYESGFVIDKFPISRPNLTFSTLTVSNMSPEDSSIYLCSVEGAAGNTIYFGEGSWLTVV.